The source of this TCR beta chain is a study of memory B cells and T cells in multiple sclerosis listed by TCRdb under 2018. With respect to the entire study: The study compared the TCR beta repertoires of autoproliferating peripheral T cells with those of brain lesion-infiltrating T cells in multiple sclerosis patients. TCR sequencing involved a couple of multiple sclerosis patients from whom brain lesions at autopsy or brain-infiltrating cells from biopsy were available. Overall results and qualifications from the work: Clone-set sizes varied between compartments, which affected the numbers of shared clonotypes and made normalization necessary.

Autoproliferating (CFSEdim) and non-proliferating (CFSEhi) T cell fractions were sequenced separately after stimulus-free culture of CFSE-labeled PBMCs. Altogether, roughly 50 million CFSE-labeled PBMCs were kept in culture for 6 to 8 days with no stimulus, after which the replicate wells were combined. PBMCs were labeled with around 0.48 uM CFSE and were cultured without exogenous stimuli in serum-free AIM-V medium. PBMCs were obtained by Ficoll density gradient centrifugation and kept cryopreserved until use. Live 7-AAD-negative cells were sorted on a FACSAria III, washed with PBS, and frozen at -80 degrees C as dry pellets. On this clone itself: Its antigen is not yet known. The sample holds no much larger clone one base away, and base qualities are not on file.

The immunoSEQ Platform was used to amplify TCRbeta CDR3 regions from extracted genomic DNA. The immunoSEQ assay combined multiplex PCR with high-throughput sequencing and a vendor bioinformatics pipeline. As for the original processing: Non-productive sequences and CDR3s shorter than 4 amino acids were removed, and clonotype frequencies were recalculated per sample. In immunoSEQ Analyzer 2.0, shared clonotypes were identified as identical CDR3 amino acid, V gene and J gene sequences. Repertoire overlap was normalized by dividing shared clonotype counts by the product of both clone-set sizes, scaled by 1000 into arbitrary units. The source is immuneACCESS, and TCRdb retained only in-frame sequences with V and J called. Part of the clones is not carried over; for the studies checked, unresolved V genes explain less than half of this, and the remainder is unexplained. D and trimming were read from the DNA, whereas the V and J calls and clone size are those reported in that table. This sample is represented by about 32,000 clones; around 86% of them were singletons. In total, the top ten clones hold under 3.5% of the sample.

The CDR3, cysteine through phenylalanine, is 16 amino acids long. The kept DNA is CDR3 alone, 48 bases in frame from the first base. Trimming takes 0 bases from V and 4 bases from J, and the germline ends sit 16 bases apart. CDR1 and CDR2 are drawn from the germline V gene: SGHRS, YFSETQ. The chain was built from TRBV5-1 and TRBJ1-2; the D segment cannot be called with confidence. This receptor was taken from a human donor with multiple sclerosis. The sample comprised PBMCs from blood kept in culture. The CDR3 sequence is CASSLAVGAGGYGYTF. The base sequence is TGCGCCAGCAGCTTGGCCGTCGGAGCCGGAGGCTATGGCTACACCTTC.